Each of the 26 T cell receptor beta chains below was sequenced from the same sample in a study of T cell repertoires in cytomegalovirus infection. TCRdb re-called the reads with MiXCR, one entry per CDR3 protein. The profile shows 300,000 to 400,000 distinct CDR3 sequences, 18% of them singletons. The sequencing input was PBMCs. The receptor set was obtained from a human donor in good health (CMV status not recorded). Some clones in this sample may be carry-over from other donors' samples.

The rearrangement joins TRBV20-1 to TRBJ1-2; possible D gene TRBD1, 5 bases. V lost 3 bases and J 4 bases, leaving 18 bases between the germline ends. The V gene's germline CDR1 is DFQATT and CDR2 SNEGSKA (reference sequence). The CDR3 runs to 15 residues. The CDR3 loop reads CSASEATRGGYGYTF. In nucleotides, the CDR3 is TGCAGTGCTAGTGAGGCGACGAGGGGCGGCTATGGCTACACCTTC.

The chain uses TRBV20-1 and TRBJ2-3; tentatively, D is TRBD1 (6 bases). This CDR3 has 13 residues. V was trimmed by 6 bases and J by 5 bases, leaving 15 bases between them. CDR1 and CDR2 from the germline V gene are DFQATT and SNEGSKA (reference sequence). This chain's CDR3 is CSAFLQGGDTQYF. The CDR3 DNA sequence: TGCAGTGCCTTCCTACAGGGTGGAGATACGCAGTATTTT.

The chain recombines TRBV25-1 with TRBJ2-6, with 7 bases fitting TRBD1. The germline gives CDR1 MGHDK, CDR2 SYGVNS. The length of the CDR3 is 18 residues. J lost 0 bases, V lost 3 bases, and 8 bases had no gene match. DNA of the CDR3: TGTGCCAGCAGTGATGCGAGGGGGCAGCTCTCTGGGGCCAACGTCCTGACTTTC. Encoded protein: CASSDARGQLSGANVLTF. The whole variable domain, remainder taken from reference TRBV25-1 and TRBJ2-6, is EADIYQTPRYLVIGTGKKITLECSQTMGHDKMYWYQQDPGMELHLIHYSYGVNSTEKGDLSSESTVSRIRTEHFPLTLESARPSHTSQYLCASSDARGQLSGANVLTFGAGSRLTVL.

In DNA, the CDR3 is TGTGCCAGCTCCGACTATGATGGCTACACCTTC. It codes for CASSDYDGYTF. The rearrangement joins TRBV9 to TRBJ1-2, with D uncertain. V was clipped by 7 bases and J by 6 bases, with 10 bases between them. This CDR3 spans 11 amino acids. CDR1 is SGDLS and CDR2 is YYNGEE in the germline V gene.

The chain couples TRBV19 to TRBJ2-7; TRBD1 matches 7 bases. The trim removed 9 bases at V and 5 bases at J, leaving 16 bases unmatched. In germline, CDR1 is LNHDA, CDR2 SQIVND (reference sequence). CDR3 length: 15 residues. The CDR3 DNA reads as TGTGCCAGCTCTGGCCCCAAGACAGGGCTCGACGAGCAGTACTTC. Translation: CASSGPKTGLDEQYF.

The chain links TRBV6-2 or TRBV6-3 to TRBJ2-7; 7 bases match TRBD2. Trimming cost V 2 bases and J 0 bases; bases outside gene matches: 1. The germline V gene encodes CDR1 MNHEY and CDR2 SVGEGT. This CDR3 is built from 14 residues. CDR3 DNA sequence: TGTGCCAGCAGTTACGCGGGAGACTCCTACGAGCAGTACTTC. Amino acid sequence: CASSYAGDSYEQYF.

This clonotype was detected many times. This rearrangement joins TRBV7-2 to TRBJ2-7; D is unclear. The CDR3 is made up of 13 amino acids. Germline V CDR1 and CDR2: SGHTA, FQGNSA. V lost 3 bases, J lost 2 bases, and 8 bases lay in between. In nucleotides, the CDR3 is TGTGCCAGCAGCTTGAACGCCGCCTACGAGCAGTACTTC. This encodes CASSLNAAYEQYF.

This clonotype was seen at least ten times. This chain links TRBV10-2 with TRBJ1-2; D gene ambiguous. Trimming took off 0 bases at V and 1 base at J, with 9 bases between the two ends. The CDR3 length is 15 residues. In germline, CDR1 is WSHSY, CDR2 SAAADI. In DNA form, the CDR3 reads TGCGCCAGCAGTGAGTCAGGACTGAGTAACTATGGCTACACCTTC. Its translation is CASSESGLSNYGYTF.

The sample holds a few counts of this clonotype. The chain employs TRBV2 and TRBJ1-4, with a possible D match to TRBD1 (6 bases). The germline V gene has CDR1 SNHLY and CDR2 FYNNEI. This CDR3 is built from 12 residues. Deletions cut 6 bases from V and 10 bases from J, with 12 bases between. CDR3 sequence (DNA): TGTGCCAGCAGGGTCGAAGGGGGAAAACTGTTTTTT. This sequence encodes CASRVEGGKLFF.

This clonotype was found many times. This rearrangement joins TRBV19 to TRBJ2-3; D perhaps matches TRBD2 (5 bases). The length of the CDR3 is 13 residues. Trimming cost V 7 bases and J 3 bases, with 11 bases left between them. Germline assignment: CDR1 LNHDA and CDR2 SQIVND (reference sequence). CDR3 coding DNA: TGTGCCAGTAACCCTCCGGGGACAGATACGCAGTATTTT. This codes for CASNPPGTDTQYF.

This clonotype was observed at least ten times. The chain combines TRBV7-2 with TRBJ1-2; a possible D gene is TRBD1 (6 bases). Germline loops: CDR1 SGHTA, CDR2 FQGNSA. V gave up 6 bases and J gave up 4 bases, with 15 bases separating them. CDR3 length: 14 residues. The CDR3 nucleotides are TGTGCCAGCAGACCCGGACAGCACACCTATGGCTACACCTTC. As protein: CASRPGQHTYGYTF.

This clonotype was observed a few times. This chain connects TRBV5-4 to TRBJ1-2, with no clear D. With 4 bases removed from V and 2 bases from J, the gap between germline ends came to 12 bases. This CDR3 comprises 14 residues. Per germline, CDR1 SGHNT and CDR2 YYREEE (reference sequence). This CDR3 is CASSPGNTNYGYTF. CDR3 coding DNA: TGTGCCAGCAGCCCGGGAAACACCAACTATGGCTACACCTTC. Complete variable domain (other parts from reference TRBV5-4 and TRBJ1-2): ETGVTQSPTHLIKTRGQQVTLRCSSQSGHNTVSWYQQALGQGPQFIFQYYREEENGRGNFPPRFSGLQFPNYSSELNVNALELDDSALYLCASSPGNTNYGYTFGSGTRLTVV.

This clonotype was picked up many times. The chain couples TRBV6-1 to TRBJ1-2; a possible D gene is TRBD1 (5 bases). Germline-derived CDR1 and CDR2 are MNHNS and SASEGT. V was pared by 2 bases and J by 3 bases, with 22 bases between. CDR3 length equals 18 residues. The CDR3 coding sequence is TGTGCCAGCAGTGAAAGGGGTATGGTGGTCCACCGGGACTATGGCTACACCTTC. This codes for CASSERGMVVHRDYGYTF.

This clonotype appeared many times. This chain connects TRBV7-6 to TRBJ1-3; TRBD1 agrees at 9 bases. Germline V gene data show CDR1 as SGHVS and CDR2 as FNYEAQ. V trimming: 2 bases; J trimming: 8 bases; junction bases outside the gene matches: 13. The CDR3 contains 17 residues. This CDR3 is CASSLLPGQGKEDTIYF. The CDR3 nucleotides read TGTGCCAGCAGCTTACTCCCGGGACAGGGAAAGGAGGACACCATATATTTT.

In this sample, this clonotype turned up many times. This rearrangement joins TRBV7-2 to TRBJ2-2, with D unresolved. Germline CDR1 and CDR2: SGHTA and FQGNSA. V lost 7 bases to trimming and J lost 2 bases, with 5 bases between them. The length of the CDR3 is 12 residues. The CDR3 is CASNINTGELFF. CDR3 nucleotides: TGTGCCAGCAACATAAACACCGGGGAGCTGTTTTTT.

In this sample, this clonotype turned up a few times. CDR3 in DNA: TGTGCCAGCAGCTTCGGACTAGCGGGAGGGCCTACGTCCTACAATGAGCAGTTCTTC. Translation gives CASSFGLAGGPTSYNEQFF. This sequence joins TRBV7-9 and TRBJ2-1, with 15 nucleotides matching TRBD2. The length of the CDR3 is 19 residues. After removal of 3 bases from V and 1 base from J, the junction contained 7 bases not matched to a gene. The V gene's germline CDR1 is SEHNR and CDR2 FQNEAQ (reference sequence).

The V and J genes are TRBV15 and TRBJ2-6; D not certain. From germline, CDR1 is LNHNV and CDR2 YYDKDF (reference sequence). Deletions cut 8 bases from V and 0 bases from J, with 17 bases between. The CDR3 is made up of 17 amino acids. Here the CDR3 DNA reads TGTGCCACCGAACCCGCTGGACGGATCTCTGGGGCCAACGTCCTGACTTTC. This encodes CATEPAGRISGANVLTF.

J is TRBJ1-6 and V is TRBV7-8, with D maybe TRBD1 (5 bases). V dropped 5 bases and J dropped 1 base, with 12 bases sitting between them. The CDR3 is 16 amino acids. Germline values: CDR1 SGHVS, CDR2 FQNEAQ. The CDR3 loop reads CASSVTGGSYNSPLHF. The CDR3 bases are TGTGCCAGCAGCGTAACCGGGGGTTCCTATAATTCACCCCTCCACTTT.

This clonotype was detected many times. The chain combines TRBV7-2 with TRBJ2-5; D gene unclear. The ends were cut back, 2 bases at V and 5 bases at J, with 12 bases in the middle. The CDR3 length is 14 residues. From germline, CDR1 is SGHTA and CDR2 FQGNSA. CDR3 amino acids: CASSLMFVRETQYF. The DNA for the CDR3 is TGTGCCAGCAGCTTAATGTTTGTGCGGGAGACCCAGTACTTC.

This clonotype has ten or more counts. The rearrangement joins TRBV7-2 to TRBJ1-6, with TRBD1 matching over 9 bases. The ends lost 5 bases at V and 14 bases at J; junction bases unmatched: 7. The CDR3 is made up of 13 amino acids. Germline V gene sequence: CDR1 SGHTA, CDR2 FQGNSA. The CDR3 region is CASSPDRGASLHF. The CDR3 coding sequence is TGTGCCAGCAGCCCGGACAGGGGTGCCTCCCTCCACTTT.

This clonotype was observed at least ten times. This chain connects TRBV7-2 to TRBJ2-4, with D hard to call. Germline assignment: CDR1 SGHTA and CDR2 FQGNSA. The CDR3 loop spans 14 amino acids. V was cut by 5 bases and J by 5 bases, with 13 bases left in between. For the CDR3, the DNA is TGTGCCAGCAGCCCCCGGGTTGGAGAAAACATTCAGTACTTC. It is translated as CASSPRVGENIQYF.

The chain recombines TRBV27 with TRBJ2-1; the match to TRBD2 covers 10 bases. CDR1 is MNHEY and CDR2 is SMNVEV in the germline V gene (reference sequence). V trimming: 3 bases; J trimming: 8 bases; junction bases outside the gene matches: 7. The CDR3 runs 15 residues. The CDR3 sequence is CASSFGLAGVYEQFF. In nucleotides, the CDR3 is TGTGCCAGCAGTTTCGGCCTAGCGGGAGTTTATGAGCAGTTCTTC.

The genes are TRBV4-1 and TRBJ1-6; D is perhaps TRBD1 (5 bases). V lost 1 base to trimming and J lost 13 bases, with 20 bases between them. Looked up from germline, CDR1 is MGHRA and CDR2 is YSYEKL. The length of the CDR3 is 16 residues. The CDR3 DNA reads TGCGCCAGCAGCCAAGTGGTTGTGACAGAAGTATGGCCCCTCCACTTT. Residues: CASSQVVVTEVWPLHF.

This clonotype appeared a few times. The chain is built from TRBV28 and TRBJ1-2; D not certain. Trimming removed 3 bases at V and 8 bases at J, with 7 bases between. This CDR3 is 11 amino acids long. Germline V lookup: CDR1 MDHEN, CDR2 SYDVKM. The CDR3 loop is CASSFPLGYTF. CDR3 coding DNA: TGTGCCAGCAGTTTCCCTCTCGGCTACACCTTC.

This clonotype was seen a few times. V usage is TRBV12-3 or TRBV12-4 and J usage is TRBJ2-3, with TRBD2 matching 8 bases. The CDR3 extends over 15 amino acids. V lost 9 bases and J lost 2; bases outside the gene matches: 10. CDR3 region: CASRGLAGPTDTQYF. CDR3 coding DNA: TGTGCCAGTAGAGGGCTAGCGGGCCCCACAGATACGCAGTATTTT.

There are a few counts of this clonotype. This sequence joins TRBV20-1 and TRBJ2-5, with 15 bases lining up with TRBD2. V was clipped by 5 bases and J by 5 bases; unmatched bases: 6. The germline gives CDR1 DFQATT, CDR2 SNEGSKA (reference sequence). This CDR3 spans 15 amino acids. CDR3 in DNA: TGCAGTGCTGCCGGGACTAGCGGGGGGCTGGAGACCCAGTACTTC. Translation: CSAAGTSGGLETQYF.